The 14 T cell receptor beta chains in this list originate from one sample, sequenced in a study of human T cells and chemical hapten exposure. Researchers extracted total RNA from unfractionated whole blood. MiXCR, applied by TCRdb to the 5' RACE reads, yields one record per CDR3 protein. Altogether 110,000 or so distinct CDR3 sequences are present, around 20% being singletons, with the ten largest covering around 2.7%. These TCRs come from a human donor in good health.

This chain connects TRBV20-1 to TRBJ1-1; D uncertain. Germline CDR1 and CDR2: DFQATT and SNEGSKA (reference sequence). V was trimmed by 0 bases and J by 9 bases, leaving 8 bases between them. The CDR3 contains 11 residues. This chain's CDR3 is CSAREQRKAFF. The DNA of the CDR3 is TGCAGTGCTAGAGAACAACGGAAAGCTTTCTTT.

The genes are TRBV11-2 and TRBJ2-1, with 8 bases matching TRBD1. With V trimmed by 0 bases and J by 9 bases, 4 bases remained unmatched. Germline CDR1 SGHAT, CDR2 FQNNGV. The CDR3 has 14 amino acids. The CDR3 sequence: CASSLDRGRAEQFF. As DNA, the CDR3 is TGTGCCAGCAGCTTAGACAGGGGGCGGGCTGAGCAGTTCTTC.

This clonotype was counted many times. This chain's CDR3 is CASSLVEIRGPHTDTQYF. The CDR3 DNA reads TGTGCCAGCAGCTTAGTAGAGATCAGGGGGCCCCACACAGATACGCAGTATTTT. This chain joins TRBV7-2 and TRBJ2-3, with 8 bases aligning to TRBD1. There are 18 residues in the CDR3. Germline loops: CDR1 SGHTA, CDR2 FQGNSA. V trimming: 1 base; J trimming: 2 bases; junction bases outside the gene matches: 11.

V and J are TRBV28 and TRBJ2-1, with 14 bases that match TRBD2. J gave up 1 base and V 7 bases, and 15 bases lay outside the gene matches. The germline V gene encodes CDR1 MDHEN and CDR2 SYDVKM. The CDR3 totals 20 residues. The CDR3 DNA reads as TGTGCCAGCACCCCTAGGGGTTTGGGGACTAGCGGGAGTTCCTACAATGAGCAGTTCTTC. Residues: CASTPRGLGTSGSSYNEQFF. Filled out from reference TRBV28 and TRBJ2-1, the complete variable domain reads DVKVTQSSRYLVKRTGEKVFLECVQDMDHENMFWYRQDPGLGLRLIYFSYDVKMKEKGDIPEGYSVSREKKERFSLILESASTNQTSMYLCASTPRGLGTSGSSYNEQFFGPGTRLTVL.

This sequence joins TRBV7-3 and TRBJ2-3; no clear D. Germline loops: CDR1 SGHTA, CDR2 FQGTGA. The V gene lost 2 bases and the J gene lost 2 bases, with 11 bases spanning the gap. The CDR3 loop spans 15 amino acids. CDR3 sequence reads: CASSLQPGYTDTQYF. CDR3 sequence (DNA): TGTGCCAGCAGCTTACAGCCCGGCTACACAGATACGCAGTATTTT.

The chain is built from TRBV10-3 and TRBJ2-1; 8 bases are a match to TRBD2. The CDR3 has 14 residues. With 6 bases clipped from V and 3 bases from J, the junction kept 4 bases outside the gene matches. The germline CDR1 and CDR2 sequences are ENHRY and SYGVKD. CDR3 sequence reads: CAISPTSDYNEQFF. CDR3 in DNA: TGTGCCATCAGCCCGACTAGCGACTACAATGAGCAGTTCTTC.

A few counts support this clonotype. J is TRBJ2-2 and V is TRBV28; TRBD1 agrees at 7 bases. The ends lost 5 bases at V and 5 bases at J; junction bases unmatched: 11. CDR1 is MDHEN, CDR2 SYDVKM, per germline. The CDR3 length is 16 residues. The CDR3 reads CASSAPVTGRTGELFF. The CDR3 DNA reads TGTGCCAGCAGTGCCCCCGTGACAGGGCGGACCGGGGAGCTGTTTTTT.

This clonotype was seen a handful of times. CDR3 in amino acids: CASSSALGKSTGELFF. CDR3 sequence (DNA): TGCGCCAGCAGCTCGGCCTTAGGGAAAAGCACCGGGGAGCTGTTTTTT. The chain carries TRBV5-1 and TRBJ2-2; D remains ambiguous. Per the germline V gene, CDR1 is SGHRS and CDR2 is YFSETQ. Trimming shortened V by 3 bases and J by 4 bases, and 16 bases separated the two germline ends. The CDR3 loop spans 16 amino acids.

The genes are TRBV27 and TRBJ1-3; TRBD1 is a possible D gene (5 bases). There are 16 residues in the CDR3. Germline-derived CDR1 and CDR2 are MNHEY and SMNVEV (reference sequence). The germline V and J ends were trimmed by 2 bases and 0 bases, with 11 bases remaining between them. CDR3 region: CASSLRGLNSGNTIYF. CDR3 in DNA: TGTGCCAGCAGTTTAAGGGGATTGAACTCTGGAAACACCATATATTTT.

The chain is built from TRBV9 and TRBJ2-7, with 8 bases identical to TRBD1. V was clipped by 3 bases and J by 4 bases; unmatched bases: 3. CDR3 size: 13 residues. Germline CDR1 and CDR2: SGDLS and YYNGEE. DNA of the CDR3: TGTGCCAGCAGCGAGGGACAGGATTACGAGCAGTACTTC. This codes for CASSEGQDYEQYF.

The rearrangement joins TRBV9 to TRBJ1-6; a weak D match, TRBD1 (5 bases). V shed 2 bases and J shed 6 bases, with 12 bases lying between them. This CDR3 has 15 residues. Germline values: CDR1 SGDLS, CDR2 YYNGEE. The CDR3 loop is CASSVLGRSNSPLHF. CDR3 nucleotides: TGTGCCAGCAGCGTTCTGGGACGGTCTAATTCACCCCTCCACTTT. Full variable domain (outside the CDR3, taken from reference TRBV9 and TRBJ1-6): DSGVTQTPKHLITATGQRVTLRCSPRSGDLSVYWYQQSLDQGLQFLIQYYNGEERAKGNILERFSAQQFPDLHSELNLSSLELGDSALYFCASSVLGRSNSPLHFGNGTRLTVT.

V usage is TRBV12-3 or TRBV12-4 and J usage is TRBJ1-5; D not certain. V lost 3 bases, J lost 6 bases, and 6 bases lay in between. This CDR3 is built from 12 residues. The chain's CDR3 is CASSLSTQPQHF. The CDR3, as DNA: TGTGCCAGCAGTTTGTCAACTCAGCCCCAGCATTTT.

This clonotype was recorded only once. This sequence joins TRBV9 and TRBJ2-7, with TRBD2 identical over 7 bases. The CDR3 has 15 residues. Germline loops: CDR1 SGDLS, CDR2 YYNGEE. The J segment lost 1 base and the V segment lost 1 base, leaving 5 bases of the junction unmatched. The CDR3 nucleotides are TGTGCCAGCAGCGTAACCGGGGGGACGTCCTACGAGCAGTACTTC. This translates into CASSVTGGTSYEQYF.

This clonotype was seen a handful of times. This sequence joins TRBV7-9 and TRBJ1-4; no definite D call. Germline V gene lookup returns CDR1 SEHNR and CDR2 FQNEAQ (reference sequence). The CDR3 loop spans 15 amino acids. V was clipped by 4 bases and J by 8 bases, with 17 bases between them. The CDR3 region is CASSSDRLQDEKLFF. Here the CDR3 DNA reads TGTGCCAGCAGCTCGGACCGCCTCCAGGACGAAAAACTGTTTTTT.